This T cell receptor (beta chain) was profiled in a study of lymphopenia after photon versus proton radiotherapy. General observations from the study: After lymphocyte nadir, photon-treated repertoires showed oligoclonal expansion, especially CD8+ Temra. Relative stability marked proton patients; photon patients lost diversity and naive cells.

Profiling relied on immunoSEQ multiplex PCR, and the TCRdb table lists in-frame clones only, not all of them. Of approximately 160,000 clones listed, approximately 86% are singletons. As for this clone: Its antigen remains unidentified.

The CDR3 is 14 amino acids. CDR1 is SGHVS, CDR2 FQNEAQ, per germline. Trimming stripped 5 bases from V and 5 bases from J, with 15 bases between. The sequence was obtained from a man over 45 with gastric cancer. Specimen: peripheral blood, collected from a patient treated with photon-based radiotherapy. The chain combines TRBV7-8 with TRBJ1-2, with a possible D match to TRBD1 (5 bases). The CDR3 bases are TGTGCCAGCAGCGGACGGGACCCTCCGTATGGCTACACCTTC. Protein: CASSGRDPPYGYTF.